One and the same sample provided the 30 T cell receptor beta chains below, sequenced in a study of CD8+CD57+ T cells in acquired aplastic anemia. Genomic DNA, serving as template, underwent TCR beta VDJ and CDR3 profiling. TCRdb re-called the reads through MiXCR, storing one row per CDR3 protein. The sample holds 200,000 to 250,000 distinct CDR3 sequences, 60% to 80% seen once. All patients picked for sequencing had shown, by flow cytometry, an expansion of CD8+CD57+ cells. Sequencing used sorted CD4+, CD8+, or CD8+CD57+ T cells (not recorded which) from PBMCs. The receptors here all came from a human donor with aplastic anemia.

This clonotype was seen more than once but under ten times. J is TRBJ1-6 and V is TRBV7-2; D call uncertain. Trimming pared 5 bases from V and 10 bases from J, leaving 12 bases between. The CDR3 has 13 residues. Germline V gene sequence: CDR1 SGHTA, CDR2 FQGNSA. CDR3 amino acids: CASSPRTGSPLHF. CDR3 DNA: TGTGCCAGCAGCCCTCGGACGGGATCACCCCTCCACTTT.

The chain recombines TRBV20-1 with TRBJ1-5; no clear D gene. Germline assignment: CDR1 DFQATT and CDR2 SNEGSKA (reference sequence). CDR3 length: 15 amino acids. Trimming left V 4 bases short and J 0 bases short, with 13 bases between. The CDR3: CSAKDGTYSNQPQHF. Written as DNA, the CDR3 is TGCAGTGCTAAGGACGGAACTTATAGCAATCAGCCCCAGCATTTT.

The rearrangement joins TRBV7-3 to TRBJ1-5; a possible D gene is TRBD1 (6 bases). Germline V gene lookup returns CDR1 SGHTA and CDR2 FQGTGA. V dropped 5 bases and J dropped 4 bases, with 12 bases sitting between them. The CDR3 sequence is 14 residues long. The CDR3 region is CASSVGGRNQPQHF. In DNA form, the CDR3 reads TGTGCCAGCAGCGTGGGGGGGCGAAATCAGCCCCAGCATTTT.

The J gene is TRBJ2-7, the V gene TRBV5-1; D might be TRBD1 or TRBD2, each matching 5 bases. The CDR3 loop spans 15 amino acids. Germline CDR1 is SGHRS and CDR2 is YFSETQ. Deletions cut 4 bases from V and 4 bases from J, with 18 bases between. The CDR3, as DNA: TGCGCCAGCAGCCGAGGATCAGGGACCAATTACGAGCAGTACTTC. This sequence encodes CASSRGSGTNYEQYF.

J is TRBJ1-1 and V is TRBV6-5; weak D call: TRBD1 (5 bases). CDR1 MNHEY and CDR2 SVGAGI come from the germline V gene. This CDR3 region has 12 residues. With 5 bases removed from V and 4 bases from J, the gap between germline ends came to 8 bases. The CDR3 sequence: CASSRGSTEAFF. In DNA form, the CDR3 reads TGTGCCAGCAGTCGGGGGAGCACTGAAGCTTTCTTT.

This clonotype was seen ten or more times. The CDR3 loop reads CASSGGDSYEQYF. In DNA, the CDR3 is TGCGCCAGCAGCGGGGGCGACTCCTACGAGCAGTACTTC. J is TRBJ2-7 and V is TRBV5-1, with a possible D match to TRBD1 (6 bases). Trimming shortened V by 4 bases and J by 0 bases, and 8 bases separated the two germline ends. The CDR3 has 13 residues. Germline-derived CDR1 and CDR2 are SGHRS and YFSETQ.

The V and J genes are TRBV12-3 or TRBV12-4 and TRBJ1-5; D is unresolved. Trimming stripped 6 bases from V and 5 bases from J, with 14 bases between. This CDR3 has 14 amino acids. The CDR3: CASSLGEVDQPQHF. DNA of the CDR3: TGTGCCAGCAGCCTTGGTGAAGTGGATCAGCCCCAGCATTTT.

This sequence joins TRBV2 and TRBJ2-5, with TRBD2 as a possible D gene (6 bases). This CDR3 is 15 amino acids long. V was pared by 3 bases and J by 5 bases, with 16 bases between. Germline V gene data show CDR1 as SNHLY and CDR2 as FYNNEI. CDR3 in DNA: TGTGCCAGCAGTGACCCCACTCGGGGGTCGGAGACCCAGTACTTC. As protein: CASSDPTRGSETQYF.

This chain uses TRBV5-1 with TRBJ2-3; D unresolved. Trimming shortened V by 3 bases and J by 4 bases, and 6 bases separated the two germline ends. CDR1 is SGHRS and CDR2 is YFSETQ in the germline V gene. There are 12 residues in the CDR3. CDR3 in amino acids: CASSSHSDTQYF. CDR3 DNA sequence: TGCGCCAGCAGCTCGCACTCAGATACGCAGTATTTT.

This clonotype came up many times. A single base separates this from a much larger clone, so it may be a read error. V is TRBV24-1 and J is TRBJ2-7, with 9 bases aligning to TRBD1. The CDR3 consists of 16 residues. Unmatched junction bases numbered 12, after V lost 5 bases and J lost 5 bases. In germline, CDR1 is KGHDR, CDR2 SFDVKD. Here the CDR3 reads CATSGDRGTGYNEQYF. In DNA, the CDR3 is TGTGCCACCAGTGGCGATCGGGGGACAGGGTACAACGAGCAGTACTTC.

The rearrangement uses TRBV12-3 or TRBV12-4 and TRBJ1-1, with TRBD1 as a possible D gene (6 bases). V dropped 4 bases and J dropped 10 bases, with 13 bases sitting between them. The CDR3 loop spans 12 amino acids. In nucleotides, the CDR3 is TGTGCCAGCAGTTCGGGGGGGCCTCGAGCTTTCTTT. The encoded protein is CASSSGGPRAFF.

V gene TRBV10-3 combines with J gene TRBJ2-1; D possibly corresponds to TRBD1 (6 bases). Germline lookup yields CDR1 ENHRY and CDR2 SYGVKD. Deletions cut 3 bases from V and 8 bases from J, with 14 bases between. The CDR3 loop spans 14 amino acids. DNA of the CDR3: TGTGCCATCAGTGACCCGACAGGAGACGATGAGCAGTTCTTC. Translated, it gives CAISDPTGDDEQFF.

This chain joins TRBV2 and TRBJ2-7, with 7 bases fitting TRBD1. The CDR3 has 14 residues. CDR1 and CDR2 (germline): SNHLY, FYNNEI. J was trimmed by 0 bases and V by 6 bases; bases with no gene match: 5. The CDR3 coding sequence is TGTGCCAGCAGAAAGGACAGGAGCTCCTACGAGCAGTACTTC. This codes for CASRKDRSSYEQYF.

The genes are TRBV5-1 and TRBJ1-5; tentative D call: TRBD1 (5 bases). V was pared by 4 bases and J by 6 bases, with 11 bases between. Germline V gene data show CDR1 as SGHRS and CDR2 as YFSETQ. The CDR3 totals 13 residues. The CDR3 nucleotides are TGCGCCAGCAGCGAGGGGCCGGGTCAGCCCCAGCATTTT. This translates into CASSEGPGQPQHF.

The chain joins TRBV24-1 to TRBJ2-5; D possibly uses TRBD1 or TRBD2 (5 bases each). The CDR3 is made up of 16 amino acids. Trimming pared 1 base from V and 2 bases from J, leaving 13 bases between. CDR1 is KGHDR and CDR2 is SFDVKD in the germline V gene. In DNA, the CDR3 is TGTGCCACCAGTGATTTACGGGACGGCAGACAAGAGACCCAGTACTTC. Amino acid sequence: CATSDLRDGRQETQYF.

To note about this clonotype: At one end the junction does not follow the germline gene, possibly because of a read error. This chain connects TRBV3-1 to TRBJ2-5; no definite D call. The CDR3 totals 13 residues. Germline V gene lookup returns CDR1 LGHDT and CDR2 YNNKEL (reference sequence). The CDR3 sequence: CASSEEFRETQYF. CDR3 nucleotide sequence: TGTGCCAGCAGCGAAGAGTTTCGCGAGACCCAGTACTTC.

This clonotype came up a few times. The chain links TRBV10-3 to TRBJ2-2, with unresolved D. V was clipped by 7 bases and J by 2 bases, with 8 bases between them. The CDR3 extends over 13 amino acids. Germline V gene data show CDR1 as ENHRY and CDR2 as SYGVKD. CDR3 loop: CAITRINTGELFF. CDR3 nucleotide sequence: TGTGCCATCACCAGGATAAACACCGGGGAGCTGTTTTTT.

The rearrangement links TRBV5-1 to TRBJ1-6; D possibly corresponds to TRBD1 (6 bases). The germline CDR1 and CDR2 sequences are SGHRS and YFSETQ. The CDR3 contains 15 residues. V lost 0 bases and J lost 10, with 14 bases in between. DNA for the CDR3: TGCGCCAGCAGCTTGGACGGGAGGGGGAACTCACCCCTCCACTTT. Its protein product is CASSLDGRGNSPLHF.

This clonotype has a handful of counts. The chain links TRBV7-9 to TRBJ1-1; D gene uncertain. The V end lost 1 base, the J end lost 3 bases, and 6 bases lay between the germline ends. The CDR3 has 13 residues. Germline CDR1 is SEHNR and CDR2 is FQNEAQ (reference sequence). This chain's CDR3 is CASSLVSYTEAFF. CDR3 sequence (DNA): TGTGCCAGCAGCTTAGTTTCCTACACTGAAGCTTTCTTT.

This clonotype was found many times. This chain's CDR3 is CASSRGEKLFF. The CDR3 DNA follows: TGTGCCAGCAGCCGAGGTGAAAAACTGTTTTTT. The rearrangement uses TRBV5-6 and TRBJ1-4; D call uncertain. The CDR3 sequence is 11 residues long. Trimming removed 4 bases from V and 7 bases from J, with 5 bases in between. Germline assignment: CDR1 SGHDT and CDR2 YYEEEE.

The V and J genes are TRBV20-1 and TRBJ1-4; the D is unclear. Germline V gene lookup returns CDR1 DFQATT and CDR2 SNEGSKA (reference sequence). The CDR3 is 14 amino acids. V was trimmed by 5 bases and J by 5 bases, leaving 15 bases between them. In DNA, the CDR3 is TGCAGTGCTTATCCCCCCCCTAACAATGAAAAACTGTTTTTT. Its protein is CSAYPPPNNEKLFF.

CDR3 in DNA: TGTGCCACCAGTGCCCTAAAGGATCAGCCCCAGCATTTT. This translates into CATSALKDQPQHF. This sequence joins TRBV24-1 and TRBJ1-5; the D is unclear. V lost 5 bases and J lost 5, with 9 bases in between. This CDR3 has 13 amino acids. The germline V gene encodes CDR1 KGHDR and CDR2 SFDVKD.

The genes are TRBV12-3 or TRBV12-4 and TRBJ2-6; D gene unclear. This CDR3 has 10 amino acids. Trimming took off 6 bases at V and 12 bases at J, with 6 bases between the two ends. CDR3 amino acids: CASSPFVLTF. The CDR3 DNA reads TGTGCCAGCAGCCCCTTCGTCCTGACTTTC.

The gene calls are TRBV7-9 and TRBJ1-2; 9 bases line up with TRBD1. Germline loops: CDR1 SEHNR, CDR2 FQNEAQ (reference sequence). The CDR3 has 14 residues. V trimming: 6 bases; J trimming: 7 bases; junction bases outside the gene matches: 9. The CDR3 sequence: CASRIGTGRGGYTF. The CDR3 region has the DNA TGTGCCAGCAGGATTGGGACAGGGAGGGGTGGCTACACCTTC.

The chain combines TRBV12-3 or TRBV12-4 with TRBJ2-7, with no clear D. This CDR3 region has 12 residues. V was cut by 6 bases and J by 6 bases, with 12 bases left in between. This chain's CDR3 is CASRITGREQYF. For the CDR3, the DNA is TGTGCCAGCAGGATCACTGGCCGCGAGCAGTACTTC.

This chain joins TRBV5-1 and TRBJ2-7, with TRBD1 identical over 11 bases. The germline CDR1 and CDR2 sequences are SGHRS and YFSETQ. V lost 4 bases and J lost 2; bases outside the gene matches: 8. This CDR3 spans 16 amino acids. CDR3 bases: TGCGCCAGCAGCCCGAGAGGGACAGGGGGAACCTACGAGCAGTACTTC. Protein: CASSPRGTGGTYEQYF.

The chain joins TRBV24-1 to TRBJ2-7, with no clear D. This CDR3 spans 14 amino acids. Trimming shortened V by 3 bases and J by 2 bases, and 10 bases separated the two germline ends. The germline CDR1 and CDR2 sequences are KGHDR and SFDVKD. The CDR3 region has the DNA TGTGCCACCAGTGATGCCGACGGTACCTACGAGCAGTACTTC. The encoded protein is CATSDADGTYEQYF.

The CDR3 sequence is CASSNIRGNNEQFF. The CDR3 coding sequence is TGTGCCAGCAGCAACATCCGGGGTAACAATGAGCAGTTCTTC. The genes are TRBV7-9 and TRBJ2-1; a possible D gene is TRBD2 (5 bases). Germline lookup yields CDR1 SEHNR and CDR2 FQNEAQ (reference sequence). V dropped 5 bases and J dropped 5 bases, with 13 bases sitting between them. The CDR3 totals 14 residues.

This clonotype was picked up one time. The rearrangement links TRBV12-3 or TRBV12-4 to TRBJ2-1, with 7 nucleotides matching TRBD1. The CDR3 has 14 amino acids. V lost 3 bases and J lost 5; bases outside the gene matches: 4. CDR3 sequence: CASSLTGTHNEQFF. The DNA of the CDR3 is TGTGCCAGCAGTTTGACAGGGACCCACAATGAGCAGTTCTTC.

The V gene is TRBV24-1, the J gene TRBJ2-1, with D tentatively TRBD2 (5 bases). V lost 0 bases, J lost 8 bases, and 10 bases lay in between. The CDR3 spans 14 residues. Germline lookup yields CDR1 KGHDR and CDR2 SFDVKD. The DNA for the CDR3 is TGTGCCACCAGTGATTTGAGGTACGGGGATGAGCAGTTCTTC. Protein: CATSDLRYGDEQFF.